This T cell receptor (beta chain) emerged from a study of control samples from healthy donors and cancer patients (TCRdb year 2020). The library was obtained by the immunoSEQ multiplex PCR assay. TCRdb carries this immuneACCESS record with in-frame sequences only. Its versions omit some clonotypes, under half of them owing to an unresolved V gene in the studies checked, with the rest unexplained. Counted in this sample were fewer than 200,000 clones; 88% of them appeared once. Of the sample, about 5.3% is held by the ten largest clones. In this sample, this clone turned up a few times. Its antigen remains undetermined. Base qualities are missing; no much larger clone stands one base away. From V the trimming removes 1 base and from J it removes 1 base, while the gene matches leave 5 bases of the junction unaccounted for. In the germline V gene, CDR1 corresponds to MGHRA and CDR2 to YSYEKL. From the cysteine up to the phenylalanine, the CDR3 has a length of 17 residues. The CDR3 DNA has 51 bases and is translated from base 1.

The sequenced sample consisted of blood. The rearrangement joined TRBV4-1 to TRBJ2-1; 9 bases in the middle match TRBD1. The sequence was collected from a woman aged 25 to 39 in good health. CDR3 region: CASSQGGQGKSYNEQFF. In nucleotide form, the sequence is TGCGCCAGCAGCCAAGGGGGACAGGGAAAATCCTACAATGAGCAGTTCTTC.